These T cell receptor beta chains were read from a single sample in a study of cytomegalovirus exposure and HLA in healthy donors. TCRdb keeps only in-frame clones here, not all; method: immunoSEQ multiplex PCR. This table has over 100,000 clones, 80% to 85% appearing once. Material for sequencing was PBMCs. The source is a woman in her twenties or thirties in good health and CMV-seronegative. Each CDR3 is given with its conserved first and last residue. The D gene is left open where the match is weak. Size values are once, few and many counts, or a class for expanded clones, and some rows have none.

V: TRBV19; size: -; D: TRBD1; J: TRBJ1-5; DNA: TGTGCCAGTAGTCCCTATACAGGGGGCGTCGATCAGCCCCAGCATTTT; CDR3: CASSPYTGGVDQPQHF
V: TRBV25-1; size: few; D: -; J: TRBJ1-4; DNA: TGTGCCAGCAGTGAGCTCAGGGGCAGGGAAAAACTGTTTTTT; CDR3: CASSELRGREKLFF
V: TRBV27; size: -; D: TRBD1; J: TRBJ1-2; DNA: TGTGCCAGCAGTTCAAGACAGGGAGGCTATGGCTACACCTTC; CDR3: CASSSRQGGYGYTF
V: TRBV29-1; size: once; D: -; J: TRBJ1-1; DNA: TGCAGCGTTGAGGGAGGCGACTTCATGAACACTGAAGCTTTCTTT; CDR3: CSVEGGDFMNTEAFF
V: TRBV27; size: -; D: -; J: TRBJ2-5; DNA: TGTGCCAGCAGTCCCGCGGGGGAGACCCAGTACTTC; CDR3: CASSPAGETQYF
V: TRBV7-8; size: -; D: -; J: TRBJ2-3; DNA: TGTGCCAGCAGCTTAAATCCGAGCCTCACAGATACGCAGTATTTT; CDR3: CASSLNPSLTDTQYF
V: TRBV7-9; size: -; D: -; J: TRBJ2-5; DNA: TGTGCCAGCAGCCGAGGCCCCGAAGAGACCCAGTACTTC; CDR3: CASSRGPEETQYF
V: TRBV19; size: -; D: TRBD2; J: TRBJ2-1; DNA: TGTGCCAGTTCTTCTAGCGGGATGGAGCACAATGAGCAGTTCTTC; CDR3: CASSSSGMEHNEQFF
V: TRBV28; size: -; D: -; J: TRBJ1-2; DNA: TGTGCCAGCAGTCCACGGGACATCTATGGCTACACCTTC; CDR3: CASSPRDIYGYTF
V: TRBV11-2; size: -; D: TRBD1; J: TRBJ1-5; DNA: TGTGCCAGCAGCTTAGAGACAGGGGGGAATCAGCCCCAGCATTTT; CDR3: CASSLETGGNQPQHF
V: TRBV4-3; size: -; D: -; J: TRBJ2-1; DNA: TGCGCCAGCAGCCCTGGGACTGGGTACAATGAGCAGTTCTTC; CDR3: CASSPGTGYNEQFF
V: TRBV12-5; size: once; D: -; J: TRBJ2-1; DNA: TGTGCTAGTAGCGGGTGGAGCTCCTACAATGAGCAGTTCTTC; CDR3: CASSGWSSYNEQFF
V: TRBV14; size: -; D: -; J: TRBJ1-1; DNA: TGTGCCAGCAGCCTGGCGGGGGTAGGGACTGAAGCTTTCTTT; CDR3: CASSLAGVGTEAFF
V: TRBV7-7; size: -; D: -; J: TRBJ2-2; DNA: TGTGCTAGCAGGGCAGGGAACACCGGGGAGCTGTTTTTT; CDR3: CASRAGNTGELFF
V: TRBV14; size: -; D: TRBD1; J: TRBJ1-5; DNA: TGTGCCAGCAGCCGACAGGGGGCTGGGCAGCCCCAGCATTTT; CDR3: CASSRQGAGQPQHF
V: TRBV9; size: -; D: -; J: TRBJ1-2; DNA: TGTGCCAGCAGCGAGGACAGAATTGGCTACACCTTC; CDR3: CASSEDRIGYTF
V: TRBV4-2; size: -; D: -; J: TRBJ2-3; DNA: TGTGCCAGCAGCAAGGAAATGGGGCTTTACGTCACAGATACGCAGTATTTT; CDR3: CASSKEMGLYVTDTQYF
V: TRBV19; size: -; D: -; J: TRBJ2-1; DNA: TGTGCCAGCAGGGTGGCCGGTGAGCAGTTCTTC; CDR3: CASRVAGEQFF
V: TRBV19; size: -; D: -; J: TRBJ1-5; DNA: TGTGCCACAGACAGGAAGCGGGGTCAGCCCCAGCATTTT; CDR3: CATDRKRGQPQHF
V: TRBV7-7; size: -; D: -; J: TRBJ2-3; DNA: TGTGCTAGCAGCCCGCGGACAGCTTCCACAGATACGCAGTATTTT; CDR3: CASSPRTASTDTQYF
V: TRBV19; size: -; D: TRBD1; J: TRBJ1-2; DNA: TGTGCCAGTAGTATCGGACAGGCCTATGGCTACACCTTC; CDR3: CASSIGQAYGYTF
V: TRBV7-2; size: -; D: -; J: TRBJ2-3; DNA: TGTGCCAGCAGCTTTGCCCGACTCGCAGATACGCAGTATTTT; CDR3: CASSFARLADTQYF
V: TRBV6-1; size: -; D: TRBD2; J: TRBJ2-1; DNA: TGTGCCAGCAGGTTAGCGGGGCAATACAATGAGCAGTTCTTC; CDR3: CASRLAGQYNEQFF
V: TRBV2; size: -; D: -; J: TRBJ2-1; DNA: TGTGCCAGCGTGGACAGCCACTACAATGAGCAGTTCTTC; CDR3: CASVDSHYNEQFF
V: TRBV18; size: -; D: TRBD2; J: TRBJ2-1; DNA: TGTGCCAGCTCCCCAGCGGGAGGGCGGAAATACAATGAGCAGTTCTTC; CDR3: CASSPAGGRKYNEQFF
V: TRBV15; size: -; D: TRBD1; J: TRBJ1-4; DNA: TGTGCCACCAGCAGAGAAAGAACTTTCGGCCTACAGGGGCCTGACGAAAAACTGTTTTTT; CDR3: CATSRERTFGLQGPDEKLFF
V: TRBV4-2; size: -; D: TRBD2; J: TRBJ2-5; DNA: TGTGCCAGCAGCCAAGATCCGAAAGACCATCGCGGGAGACAAGAGACCCAGTACTTC; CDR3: CASSQDPKDHRGRQETQYF
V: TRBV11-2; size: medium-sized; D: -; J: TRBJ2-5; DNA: TGTGCCAGCAGCAACACCGGGACTCAAGAGACCCAGTACTTC; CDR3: CASSNTGTQETQYF
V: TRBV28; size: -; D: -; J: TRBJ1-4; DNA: TGTGCCAGCAGTTTGAGCGGCAGGACCACTACTCCAACTAATGAAAAACTGTTTTTT; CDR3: CASSLSGRTTTPTNEKLFF
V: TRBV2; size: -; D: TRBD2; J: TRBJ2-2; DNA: TGTGCCAGCAGGCGACTAGCGGCGAACACCGGGGAGCTGTTTTTT; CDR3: CASRRLAANTGELFF
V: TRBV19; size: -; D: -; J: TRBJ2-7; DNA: TGTGCCAGTAGTACAGGGTCCTACGAGCAGTACTTC; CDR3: CASSTGSYEQYF
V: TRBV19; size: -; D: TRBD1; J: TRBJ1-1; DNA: TGTGCCAGTAGTAAAGGACCGGGACAGGGGGTGAACACTGAAGCTTTCTTT; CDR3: CASSKGPGQGVNTEAFF
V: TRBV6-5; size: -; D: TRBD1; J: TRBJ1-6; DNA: TGTGCCAGCAGTTTGGGACAGGGCATCCATTCACCCCTCCACTTT; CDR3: CASSLGQGIHSPLHF
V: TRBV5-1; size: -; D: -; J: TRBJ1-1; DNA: TGCGCCAGCAGCCCCGGATGGGGGCCGGACACTGAAGCTTTCTTT; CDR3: CASSPGWGPDTEAFF
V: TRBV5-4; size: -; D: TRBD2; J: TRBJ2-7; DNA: TGTGCCAGCAGCTCCCCGGTGGTAGCGGGAGTTTCCGAGCAGTACTTC; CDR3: CASSSPVVAGVSEQYF
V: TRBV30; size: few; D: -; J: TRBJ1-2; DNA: TGTGCCTGGAGTAAAAAATGGGCAGGGGCGCCCGATGGCTACACCTTC; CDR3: CAWSKKWAGAPDGYTF
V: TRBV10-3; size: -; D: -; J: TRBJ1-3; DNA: TGTGCCATCAGTGCGGCGGGGCAAGAGGTTGGAAACACCATATATTTT; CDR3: CAISAAGQEVGNTIYF
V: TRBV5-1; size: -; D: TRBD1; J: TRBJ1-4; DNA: TGCGCCAGCAGCAAGGATCCGGGACAGGGGATGACTAATGAAAAACTGTTTTTT; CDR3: CASSKDPGQGMTNEKLFF
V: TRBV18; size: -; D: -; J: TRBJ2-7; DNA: TGTGCCAGCTCATCGGGTGGGTTCGAGCAGTACTTC; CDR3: CASSSGGFEQYF
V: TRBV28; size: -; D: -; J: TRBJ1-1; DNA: TGTGCCAGCAGTCCACAGCTGGGCACTGAAGCTTTCTTT; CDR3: CASSPQLGTEAFF
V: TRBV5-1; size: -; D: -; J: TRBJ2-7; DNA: TGCGCCAGCAGCTACTCCCCACCGGGGGGCGGAGGCGAGCAGTACTTC; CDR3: CASSYSPPGGGGEQYF
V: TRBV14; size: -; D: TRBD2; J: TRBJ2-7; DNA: TGTGCCAGCAGCCAAGCCACACTAGCGGGAGGGCGTGAGCAGTACTTC; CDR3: CASSQATLAGGREQYF
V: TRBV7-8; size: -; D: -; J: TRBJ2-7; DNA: TGTGCCAGCAGCACAACTCAGGGTTTCTACGAGCAGTACTTC; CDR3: CASSTTQGFYEQYF
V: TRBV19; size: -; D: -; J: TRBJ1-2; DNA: TGTGCCAGTAGTATAGAGGCGGGTAACTATGGCTACACCTTC; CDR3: CASSIEAGNYGYTF
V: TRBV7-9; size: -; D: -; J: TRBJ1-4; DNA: TGTGCCAGCAGCTCCGATATGCGGGGGGGGGAAAATGAAAAACTGTTTTTT; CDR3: CASSSDMRGGENEKLFF
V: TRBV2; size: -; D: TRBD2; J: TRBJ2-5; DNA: TGTGCCAGCAGTGGTCAACCCCGAGCGGGGGAGACCCAGTACTTC; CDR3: CASSGQPRAGETQYF
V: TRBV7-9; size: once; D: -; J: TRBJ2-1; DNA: TGTTCCAGCAGCACCATGGGGAGCTCCTACAATGAGCAGTTCTTC; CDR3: CSSSTMGSSYNEQFF
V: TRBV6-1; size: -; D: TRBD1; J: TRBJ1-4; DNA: TGTGCCAGCAGTGAAAGCACAGGGGAATGGGGAAAACTGTTTTTT; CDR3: CASSESTGEWGKLFF
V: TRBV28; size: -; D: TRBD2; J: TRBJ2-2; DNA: TGTGCCAGCAGTTCTTCCCGGGCGGGAGGGGCCGGGGAGCTGTTTTTT; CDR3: CASSSSRAGGAGELFF
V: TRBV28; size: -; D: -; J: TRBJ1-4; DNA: TGTGCCAGCAGTTTAATCGGAGCGGATGAAAAACTCTTTTTT; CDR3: CASSLIGADEKLFF